These 10 T cell receptor beta chains came from one sample sequenced in a study of cytomegalovirus exposure and HLA in healthy donors. The PCR made use of 60 Vbeta and 13 Jbeta primers. Assay used: immunoSEQ multiplex PCR; TCRdb lists only in-frame clones, some missing. The sample includes about 150,000 clones, 80% of them seen just once. The specimen was PBMCs. The receptors here all came from a man aged 25 to 40 in good health and CMV-seronegative.

The chain employs TRBV28 and TRBJ2-2, with TRBD2 identical over 10 bases. V shed 3 bases, J shed 4 bases, and the junction held 14 bases outside the gene matches. The CDR3 runs to 19 residues. In germline, CDR1 is MDHEN, CDR2 SYDVKM. CDR3 bases: TGTGCCAGCAGTTTTATAAAGACTAGCGGGTACCTTACCACCGGGGAGCTGTTTTTT. Translated: CASSFIKTSGYLTTGELFF.

A single count supports this clone. The J gene is TRBJ1-3, the V gene TRBV13, with 7 bases lining up with TRBD1. This CDR3 region has 16 residues. The ends lost 6 bases at V and 1 base at J; junction bases unmatched: 9. CDR1 is PRHDT, CDR2 FYEKMQ, per germline (reference sequence). The CDR3: CASSSGTASSGNTIYF. The CDR3 nucleotides read TGTGCCAGCAGTTCTGGGACAGCTTCGTCTGGAAACACCATATATTTT.

This chain links TRBV5-6 with TRBJ1-2; D gene ambiguous. The length of the CDR3 is 17 residues. Germline CDR1 and CDR2: SGHDT and YYEEEE. Trimming pared 4 bases from V and 7 bases from J, leaving 26 bases between. The CDR3 DNA sequence: TGTGCCAGCAGCCCGATGACCCGCAGGCTTGATCGGGGTGGCTACACCTTC. This sequence encodes CASSPMTRRLDRGGYTF. The whole variable domain, remainder taken from reference TRBV5-6 and TRBJ1-2, is DAGVTQSPTHLIKTRGQQVTLRCSPKSGHDTVSWYQQALGQGPQFIFQYYEEEERQRGNFPDRFSGHQFPNYSSELNVNALLLGDSALYLCASSPMTRRLDRGGYTFGSGTRLTVV.

There are a few counts of this clone. The CDR3 DNA sequence: TGTGCCAGCAGCTTGGTGATTAGCGGAGATACGCAGTATTTT. Protein sequence: CASSLVISGDTQYF. The chain recombines TRBV5-4 with TRBJ2-3, with D possibly matching TRBD2 (6 bases). CDR3 length: 14 amino acids. V lost 0 bases, J lost 5 bases, and 10 bases lay in between. The germline V gene encodes CDR1 SGHNT and CDR2 YYREEE (reference sequence).

This chain links TRBV28 with TRBJ2-1; D call uncertain. CDR3 size: 14 residues. Trimming pared 3 bases from V and 4 bases from J, leaving 10 bases between. The germline CDR1 and CDR2 sequences are MDHEN and SYDVKM. The chain's CDR3 is CASSFPQSYNEQFF. The CDR3 DNA follows: TGTGCCAGCAGTTTCCCCCAATCATACAATGAGCAGTTCTTC.

This chain connects TRBV6-5 to TRBJ2-1; 9 bases are a match to TRBD2. V lost 5 bases, J lost 10 bases, and 6 bases stayed unmatched. The CDR3 has 13 amino acids. Germline assignment: CDR1 MNHEY and CDR2 SVGAGI. Here the CDR3 reads CASSGLAGDEQFF. Here the CDR3 DNA reads TGTGCCAGCAGTGGGTTAGCGGGAGACGAGCAGTTCTTC.

The V and J genes are TRBV5-1 and TRBJ2-3; D perhaps matches TRBD2 (6 bases). This CDR3 comprises 13 residues. Germline CDR1 and CDR2: SGHRS and YFSETQ. V lost 9 bases and J 0 bases, leaving 11 bases between the germline ends. DNA for the CDR3: TGCGCCACCGGACTAAAGAGCACAGATACGCAGTATTTT. Translated, it gives CATGLKSTDTQYF.

The genes are TRBV5-4 and TRBJ1-3; the D gene is possibly TRBD1 (6 bases). Trimming removed 0 bases at V and 3 bases at J, with 7 bases between. Germline V gene sequence: CDR1 SGHNT, CDR2 YYREEE (reference sequence). There are 14 residues in the CDR3. DNA for the CDR3: TGTGCCAGCAGCTTGGACAGGGTTGGAAACACCATATATTTT. This sequence encodes CASSLDRVGNTIYF.

CDR3 residues: CASSVRREGIYNEQFF. The CDR3 DNA sequence: TGTGCCAGCAGCGTTAGGAGGGAGGGGATCTACAATGAGCAGTTCTTC. The chain links TRBV7-2 to TRBJ2-1; 7 bases are shared with TRBD2. V dropped 5 bases and J dropped 3; count of bases not matched to a gene: 10. This CDR3 has 16 amino acids. CDR1 SGHTA and CDR2 FQGNSA come from the germline V gene.

The chain recombines TRBV7-9 with TRBJ2-3; D possibly corresponds to TRBD2 (5 bases). V lost 1 base, J lost 1 base, and 9 bases lay in between. The CDR3 is made up of 15 amino acids. CDR1 SEHNR and CDR2 FQNEAQ come from the germline V gene (reference sequence). The CDR3 nucleotides are TGTGCCAGCAGCTTAGTTCTTAGCGGCACAGATACGCAGTATTTT. Its translation: CASSLVLSGTDTQYF.